The sample holds one count of the clone carrying this TCR beta chain. The antigen remains undetermined. This entry comes from a study of a mutant IDH1 vaccine in newly diagnosed glioma. Study details: The sex distribution of treated patients was 62.5% male and roughly 40% female, with a mean age of 40.4 years. Previous care, which was radiotherapy, temozolomide, or both, most often involved both. Visit V13 took place at week 47, and visit V12 happened at week 35.

Sequenced by immunoSEQ multiplex PCR; TCRdb stores in-frame clones only, minus some. This sample yields approximately 50,000 clones, of which 65% to 80% are seen a single time; over 6.5% belongs to the top ten. The time point denotes: week 35, safety follow-up. Each vaccine dose was 300 ug of mutant IDH1 20-mer peptide, with topical imiquimod. The vaccination schedule gave patients eight doses in weeks 1, 3, 5, 7, 11, 15, 19 and 23. This CDR3 has 14 residues. The J segment lost 2 bases and the V segment lost 4 bases, leaving 5 bases of the junction unmatched. CDR1 MGHRA and CDR2 YSYEKL come from the germline V gene.

The V call is TRBV4-1, the J call TRBJ2-7, with TRBD1 matching 7 bases. The sample here was PBMCs, taken from a glioma patient whose treatment included an IDH1 peptide vaccine. The clonotype originates from a middle-aged man with glioma. CDR3 in amino acids: CASSPRQGPYEQYF. The CDR3 region has the DNA TGCGCCAGCAGCCCCAGACAGGGACCCTACGAGCAGTACTTC.